What follows is one TCR beta chain and its context. Its target is not known. These data come from a study of cytomegalovirus exposure and HLA in healthy donors. The CDR3 has 14 amino acids. Germline CDR1 and CDR2: SNHLY and FYNNEI. The V gene lost 3 bases and the J gene lost 0 bases, with 8 bases spanning the gap. Findings of the study overall: In a later analysis, TCR beta V- and J-gene trimming showed a link to a missense DCLRE1C variant.

Researchers ran the PCR with 60 Vbeta and 13 Jbeta primers. Measured with immunoSEQ multiplex PCR; TCRdb has only the in-frame clones, and not every one. The sample has roughly 90,000 clones, around 80% seen once. The chain carries TRBV2 and TRBJ1-2; D ambiguous. This sequence was found in a man aged 25 to 45 in good health and CMV-seronegative. The sequencing input was PBMCs. CDR3 coding DNA: TGTGCCAGCAGTGATTACGCGGCTAACTATGGCTACACCTTC. Protein product: CASSDYAANYGYTF.